This T cell receptor (beta chain) is drawn from a study of CD8 T cells in ankylosing spondylitis. This clonotype has just a few counts. The target antigen is unknown. The V gene end was trimmed by 3 bases and the J gene end by 8 bases; junction bases not matched to a gene: 13. The germline gives CDR1 LGHNA, CDR2 YNFKEQ. This CDR3 is 16 amino acids long. The authors made TCR beta libraries by quantitative 5'-RACE with molecular barcodes. One entry per CDR3 protein, called by TCRdb with MiXCR from the 5' RACE reads. The sample lists 80,000 to 100,000 distinct CDR3 sequences; about 8.8% were seen once. Overall study findings and caveats: Those disease-linked clones were CD8+; they were also relatively rare in peripheral blood. Significant enrichment of disease-linked clones was reportedly seen in matched ankylosing spondylitis synovial fluid.

The chain joins TRBV4-2 to TRBJ1-1; 9 bases match TRBD1. The sequence was obtained from a male donor with ankylosing spondylitis or in good health (not recorded which). The sequenced material came from blood, either unsorted or a sorted T cell fraction (not recorded which). The CDR3 DNA follows: TGTGCCAGCAGCCATCTGGGACAGGGAAGATTCGAGGAAGCTTTCTTT. The encoded protein is CASSHLGQGRFEEAFF.